This T cell receptor (beta chain) is from a study of T cell repertoires in MIS-A myocarditis. Sequencing was performed with immunoSEQ multiplex PCR; in TCRdb, only in-frame clones are kept and a portion is missing. The data show 7,000 or so clones, around four fifths seen once. The germline CDR1 and CDR2 sequences are SNHLY and FYNNEI. The V end lost 7 bases, the J end lost 1 base, and 13 bases lay between the germline ends. This CDR3 spans 14 amino acids. This clone was observed a handful of times. This chain joins TRBV2 and TRBJ1-1, with D unclear. This receptor was taken from a man in his late teens or twenties with fulminant myocarditis from multisystem inflammatory syndrome in adults (MIS-A) after COVID-19. Sequenced material: right inferior lung lobe tissue obtained at autopsy. The CDR3 sequence is CASTPNRGNTEAFF. The CDR3 coding sequence is TGTGCCAGCACTCCTAACCGGGGGAACACTGAAGCTTTCTTT.